The rows below give T cell receptor beta chains drawn from one sample of a study of shared clonotypes between healthy human individuals. Sequencing used immunoSEQ multiplex PCR; TCRdb keeps in-frame clones, though not all of them. This sample carries 1.4 million to 1.5 million clones, roughly 96% of them seen once, and the ten largest clones take more than 0.9%. Specimen: naive CD4+ T cells sorted from blood. These TCRs come from a man between 25 and 39 years old in good health. CDR3s leave out the opening cysteine and the closing phenylalanine or tryptophan. D genes are given only for firm matches.

cdr3_aa: ASSEIDPRQPQH
d_call: NA
j_call: TRBJ1-5
v_call: TRBV6-1

cdr3_aa: ASSRSHHQLSYGYT
d_call: NA
j_call: TRBJ1-2
v_call: TRBV7-8

cdr3_aa: ASSRGQVSSSYEQY
d_call: TRBD1
j_call: TRBJ2-7
v_call: TRBV5-6

cdr3_aa: ASSPNLGGEQY
d_call: NA
j_call: TRBJ2-7
v_call: TRBV5-1

cdr3_aa: ASSEDRGYGYT
d_call: TRBD1
j_call: TRBJ1-2
v_call: TRBV2

cdr3_aa: ASSATSGRRDTQY
d_call: TRBD2
j_call: TRBJ2-3
v_call: TRBV6-1

cdr3_aa: ASSQDRGTF
d_call: NA
j_call: TRBJ2-1
v_call: TRBV14

cdr3_aa: ASSGRQGGFHEKLF
d_call: TRBD1
j_call: TRBJ1-4
v_call: TRBV25-1

cdr3_aa: ASRATGGRTYEQY
d_call: NA
j_call: TRBJ2-7
v_call: TRBV6-5

cdr3_aa: ASRHPGLAPTWELF
d_call: TRBD2
j_call: TRBJ2-2
v_call: TRBV28

cdr3_aa: ASSSSGRDSYNEQF
d_call: TRBD2
j_call: TRBJ2-1
v_call: TRBV11-2

cdr3_aa: ASSPLQGPTDTQY
d_call: NA
j_call: TRBJ2-3
v_call: TRBV18

cdr3_aa: ATSRGTSGTSYEQY
d_call: TRBD2
j_call: TRBJ2-7
v_call: TRBV15

cdr3_aa: ASTRHRATYEQY
d_call: NA
j_call: TRBJ2-7
v_call: TRBV6-1

cdr3_aa: ASSLAVTSGYNEQF
d_call: TRBD2
j_call: TRBJ2-1
v_call: TRBV5-1

cdr3_aa: ASREGQGTYNEQF
d_call: TRBD1
j_call: TRBJ2-1
v_call: TRBV6-1

cdr3_aa: ASSSTGGETQY
d_call: NA
j_call: TRBJ2-5
v_call: TRBV7-2

cdr3_aa: ATSYGQGNTEAF
d_call: TRBD1
j_call: TRBJ1-1
v_call: TRBV15

cdr3_aa: ASSYSTGTQPQH
d_call: TRBD1
j_call: TRBJ1-5
v_call: TRBV6-6

cdr3_aa: ASSQGLVPTEQF
d_call: TRBD2
j_call: TRBJ2-1
v_call: TRBV5-1

cdr3_aa: ASSQSWIGHEQF
d_call: NA
j_call: TRBJ2-1
v_call: TRBV7-2

cdr3_aa: ASSLAVGYGYT
d_call: NA
j_call: TRBJ1-2
v_call: TRBV5-1

cdr3_aa: ASSQASGTENTEAF
d_call: TRBD1
j_call: TRBJ1-1
v_call: TRBV4-1

cdr3_aa: ASSGYLAGGETQY
d_call: TRBD2
j_call: TRBJ2-5
v_call: TRBV27

cdr3_aa: ASSVARGSAGQETQY
d_call: NA
j_call: TRBJ2-5
v_call: TRBV9

cdr3_aa: ASSKNNRAGTYEQY
d_call: NA
j_call: TRBJ2-7
v_call: TRBV4-3

cdr3_aa: ASSLTTDTQY
d_call: NA
j_call: TRBJ2-3
v_call: TRBV5-5

cdr3_aa: SVKGLADLNEQF
d_call: TRBD2
j_call: TRBJ2-1
v_call: TRBV29-1

cdr3_aa: APATSGEYNEQF
d_call: TRBD2
j_call: TRBJ2-1
v_call: TRBV23-1

cdr3_aa: ATLPTRAGYEQY
d_call: TRBD2
j_call: TRBJ2-7
v_call: TRBV10-3

cdr3_aa: ASSQLEGRPNDYGYT
d_call: NA
j_call: TRBJ1-2
v_call: TRBV14

cdr3_aa: ASSLEGQSTDTQY
d_call: NA
j_call: TRBJ2-3
v_call: TRBV5-5

cdr3_aa: AISESTSGSLYEQY
d_call: TRBD2
j_call: TRBJ2-7
v_call: TRBV10-3

cdr3_aa: ASTRGTADDTQY
d_call: NA
j_call: TRBJ2-3
v_call: TRBV9

cdr3_aa: ASSLQGQGDYEQY
d_call: TRBD1
j_call: TRBJ2-7
v_call: TRBV11-3

cdr3_aa: ASRTGPYTGELF
d_call: TRBD1
j_call: TRBJ2-2
v_call: TRBV6-4

cdr3_aa: ASSAGTGGSYEQY
d_call: TRBD1
j_call: TRBJ2-7
v_call: TRBV6-1

cdr3_aa: ASSFLGQETQY
d_call: NA
j_call: TRBJ2-5
v_call: TRBV5-1

cdr3_aa: ASRISGRASYEQY
d_call: TRBD2
j_call: TRBJ2-7
v_call: TRBV6-5

cdr3_aa: ASSVIPGRRSSGYT
d_call: NA
j_call: TRBJ1-2
v_call: TRBV9

cdr3_aa: ASSFSSQSQY
d_call: NA
j_call: TRBJ2-7
v_call: TRBV28

cdr3_aa: AISDRSSGGIGEQY
d_call: TRBD2
j_call: TRBJ2-7
v_call: TRBV10-3

cdr3_aa: ASSASPLAGVNTGELF
d_call: TRBD2
j_call: TRBJ2-2
v_call: TRBV25-1

cdr3_aa: TSSRKEAPLGGRANTGELF
d_call: NA
j_call: TRBJ2-2
v_call: TRBV1

cdr3_aa: ASSLGGVKRNTEAF
d_call: NA
j_call: TRBJ1-1
v_call: TRBV27

cdr3_aa: ATVPSGRALGGELF
d_call: TRBD2
j_call: TRBJ2-2
v_call: TRBV10-3

cdr3_aa: ASSGGLADFPPGANVLT
d_call: TRBD2
j_call: TRBJ2-6
v_call: TRBV5-1

cdr3_aa: ASSLTRGTSGNVGNEQF
d_call: TRBD2
j_call: TRBJ2-1
v_call: TRBV11-2

cdr3_aa: ASSVPGHSDPSGNTIY
d_call: NA
j_call: TRBJ1-3
v_call: TRBV28

cdr3_aa: ASSKGTGGESGTDTQY
d_call: NA
j_call: TRBJ2-3
v_call: TRBV21-1

cdr3_aa: ASSPKGIEAF
d_call: NA
j_call: TRBJ1-1
v_call: TRBV7-9

cdr3_aa: ASRQGGRLSYEQY
d_call: TRBD2
j_call: TRBJ2-7
v_call: TRBV27

cdr3_aa: ASSQSGSGSGRRGHEQF
d_call: TRBD2
j_call: TRBJ2-1
v_call: TRBV23-1

cdr3_aa: ASSPHRGQGGQETQY
d_call: NA
j_call: TRBJ2-5
v_call: TRBV28

cdr3_aa: SVRTRVESSGANVLT
d_call: NA
j_call: TRBJ2-6
v_call: TRBV29-1